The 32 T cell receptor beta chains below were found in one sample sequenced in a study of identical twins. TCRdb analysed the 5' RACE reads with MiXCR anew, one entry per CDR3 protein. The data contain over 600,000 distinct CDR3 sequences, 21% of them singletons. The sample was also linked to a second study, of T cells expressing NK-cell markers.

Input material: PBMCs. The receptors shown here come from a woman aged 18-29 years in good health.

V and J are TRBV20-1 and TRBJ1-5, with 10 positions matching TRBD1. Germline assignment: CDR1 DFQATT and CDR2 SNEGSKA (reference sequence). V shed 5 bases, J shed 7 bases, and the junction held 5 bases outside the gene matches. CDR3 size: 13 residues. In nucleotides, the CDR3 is TGCAGTGCTGCGACAGGGGGCGACCAGCCCCAGCATTTT. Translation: CSAATGGDQPQHF.

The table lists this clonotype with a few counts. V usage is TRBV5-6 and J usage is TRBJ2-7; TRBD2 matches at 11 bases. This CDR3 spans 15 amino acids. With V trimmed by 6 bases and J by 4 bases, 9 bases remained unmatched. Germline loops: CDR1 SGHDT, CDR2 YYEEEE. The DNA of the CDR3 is TGTGCCAGCACCCTAGCGGGGGGTAATGGGTACGAGCAGTACTTC. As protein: CASTLAGGNGYEQYF. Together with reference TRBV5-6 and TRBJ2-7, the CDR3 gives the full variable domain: DAGVTQSPTHLIKTRGQQVTLRCSPKSGHDTVSWYQQALGQGPQFIFQYYEEEERQRGNFPDRFSGHQFPNYSSELNVNALLLGDSALYLCASTLAGGNGYEQYFGPGTRLTVT.

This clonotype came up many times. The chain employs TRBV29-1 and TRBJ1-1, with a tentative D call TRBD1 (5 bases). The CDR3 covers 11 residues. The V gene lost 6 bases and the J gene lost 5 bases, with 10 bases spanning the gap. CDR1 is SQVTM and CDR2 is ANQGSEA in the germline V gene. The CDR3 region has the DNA TGCAGCGTCGGGACGTTTACTGAAGCTTTCTTT. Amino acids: CSVGTFTEAFF.

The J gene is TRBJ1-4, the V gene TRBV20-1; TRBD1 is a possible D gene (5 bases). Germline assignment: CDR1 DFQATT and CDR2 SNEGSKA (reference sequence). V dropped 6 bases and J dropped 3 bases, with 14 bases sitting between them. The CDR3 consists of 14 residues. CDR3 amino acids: CSAFMGGSNEKLFF. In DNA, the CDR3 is TGCAGTGCCTTCATGGGGGGTTCTAATGAAAAACTGTTTTTT.

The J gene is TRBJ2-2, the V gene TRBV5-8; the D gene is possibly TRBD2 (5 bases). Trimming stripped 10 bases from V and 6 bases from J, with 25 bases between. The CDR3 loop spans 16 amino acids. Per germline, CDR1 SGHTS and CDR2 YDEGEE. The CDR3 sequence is CAGDELAGVGAGELFF. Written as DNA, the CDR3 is TGTGCCGGGGATGAACTTGCCGGGGTCGGCGCCGGGGAGCTGTTTTTT.

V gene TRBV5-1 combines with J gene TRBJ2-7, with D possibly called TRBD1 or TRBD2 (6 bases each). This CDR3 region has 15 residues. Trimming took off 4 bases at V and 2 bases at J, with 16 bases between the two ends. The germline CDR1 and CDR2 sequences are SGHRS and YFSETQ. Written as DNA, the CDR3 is TGCGCCAGCAGCCCCAGACACGGGGGCGCCTACGAGCAGTACTTC. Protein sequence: CASSPRHGGAYEQYF.

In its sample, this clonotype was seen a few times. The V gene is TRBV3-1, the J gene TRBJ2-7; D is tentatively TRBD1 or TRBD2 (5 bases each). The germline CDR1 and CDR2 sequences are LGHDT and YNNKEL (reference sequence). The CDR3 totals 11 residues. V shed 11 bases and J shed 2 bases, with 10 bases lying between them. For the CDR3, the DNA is TGTGCCCGACAGAGGGCCTACGAGCAGTACTTC. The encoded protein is CARQRAYEQYF.

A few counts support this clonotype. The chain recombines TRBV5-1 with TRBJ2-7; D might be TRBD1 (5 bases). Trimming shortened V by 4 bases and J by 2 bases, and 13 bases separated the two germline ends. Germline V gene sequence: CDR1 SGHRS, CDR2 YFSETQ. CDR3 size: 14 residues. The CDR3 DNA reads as TGCGCCAGCAGCACGAAGGACAAGACCTACGAGCAGTACTTC. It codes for CASSTKDKTYEQYF.

The DNA of the CDR3 is TGCAGTGCTAGAGACGGGACTGGATACAATGAGCAGTTCTTC. Translated: CSARDGTGYNEQFF. The rearrangement links TRBV20-1 to TRBJ2-1, with D possibly matching TRBD2 (6 bases). The length of the CDR3 is 14 residues. Germline CDR1 is DFQATT and CDR2 is SNEGSKA (reference sequence). The V and J ends lost 0 bases and 4 bases respectively, with 10 bases between them.

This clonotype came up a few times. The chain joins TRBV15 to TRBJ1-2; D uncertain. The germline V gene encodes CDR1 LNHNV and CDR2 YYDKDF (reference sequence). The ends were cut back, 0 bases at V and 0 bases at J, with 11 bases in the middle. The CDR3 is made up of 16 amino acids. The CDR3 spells CATSRDLTSANYGYTF. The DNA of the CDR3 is TGTGCCACCAGCAGAGATTTGACATCAGCTAACTATGGCTACACCTTC.

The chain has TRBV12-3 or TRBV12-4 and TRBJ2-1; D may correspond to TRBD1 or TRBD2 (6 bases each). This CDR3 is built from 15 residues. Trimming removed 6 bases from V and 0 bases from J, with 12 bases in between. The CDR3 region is CASRRTGASYNEQFF. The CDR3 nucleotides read TGTGCCAGCAGGCGTACGGGGGCCTCCTACAATGAGCAGTTCTTC.

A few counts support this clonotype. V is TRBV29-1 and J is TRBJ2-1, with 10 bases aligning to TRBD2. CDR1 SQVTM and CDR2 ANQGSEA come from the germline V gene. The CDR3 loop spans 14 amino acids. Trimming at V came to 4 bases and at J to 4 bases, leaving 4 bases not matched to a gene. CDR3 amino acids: CSVASSGSYNEQFF. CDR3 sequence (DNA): TGCAGCGTTGCTTCTAGCGGGAGTTACAATGAGCAGTTCTTC.

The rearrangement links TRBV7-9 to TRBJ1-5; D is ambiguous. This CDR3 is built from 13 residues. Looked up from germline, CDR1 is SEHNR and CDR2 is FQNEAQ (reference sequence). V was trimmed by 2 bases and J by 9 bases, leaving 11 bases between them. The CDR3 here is CASSLLGIAPQHF. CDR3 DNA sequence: TGTGCCAGCAGCTTACTGGGAATTGCGCCCCAGCATTTT. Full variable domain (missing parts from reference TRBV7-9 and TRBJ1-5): DTGVSQNPRHKITKRGQNVTFRCDPISEHNRLYWYRQTLGQGPEFLTYFQNEAQLEKSRLLSDRFSAERPKGSFSTLEIQRTEQGDSAMYLCASSLLGIAPQHFGDGTRLSIL.

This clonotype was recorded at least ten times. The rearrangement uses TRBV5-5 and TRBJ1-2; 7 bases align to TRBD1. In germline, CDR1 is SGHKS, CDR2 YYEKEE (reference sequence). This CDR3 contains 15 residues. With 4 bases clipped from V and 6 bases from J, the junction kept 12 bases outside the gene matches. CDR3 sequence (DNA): TGTGCCAGCAGCCTACTTGACAGGGCGACTGATGGCTACACCTTC. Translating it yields CASSLLDRATDGYTF.

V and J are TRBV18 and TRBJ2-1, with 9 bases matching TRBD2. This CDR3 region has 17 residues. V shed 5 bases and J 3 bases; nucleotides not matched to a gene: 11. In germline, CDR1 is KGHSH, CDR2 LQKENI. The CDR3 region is CASSFFTAGGLYNEQFF. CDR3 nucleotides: TGTGCCAGCTCATTTTTCACAGCGGGAGGACTCTACAATGAGCAGTTCTTC.

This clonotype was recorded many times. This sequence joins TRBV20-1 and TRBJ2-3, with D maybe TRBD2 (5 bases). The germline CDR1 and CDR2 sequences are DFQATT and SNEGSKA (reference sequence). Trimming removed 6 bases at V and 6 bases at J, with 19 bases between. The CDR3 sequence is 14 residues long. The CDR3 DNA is TGCAGTGCCCCCCACGTGCGCGGGTCGGATACGCAGTATTTT. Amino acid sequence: CSAPHVRGSDTQYF.

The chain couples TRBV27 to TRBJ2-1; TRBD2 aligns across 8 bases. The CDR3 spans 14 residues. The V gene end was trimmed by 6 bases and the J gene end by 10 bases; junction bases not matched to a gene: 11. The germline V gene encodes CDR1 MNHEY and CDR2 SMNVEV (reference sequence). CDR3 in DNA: TGTGCCAGCAGAACTACGGGCGGGGGGCGAGAGCAGTTCTTC. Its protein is CASRTTGGGREQFF.

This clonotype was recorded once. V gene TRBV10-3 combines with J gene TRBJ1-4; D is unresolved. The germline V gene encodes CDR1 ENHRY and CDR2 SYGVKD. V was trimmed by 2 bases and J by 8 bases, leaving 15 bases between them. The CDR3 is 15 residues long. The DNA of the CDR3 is TGTGCCATCAGTGAGACAGAAATCCCGGGGGAAAAACTGTTTTTT. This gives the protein CAISETEIPGEKLFF.

The CDR3 protein is CASSSGHRNYNEQFF. The DNA of the CDR3 is TGTGCCAGCAGCTCCGGACATCGGAACTACAATGAGCAGTTCTTC. The chain carries TRBV11-2 and TRBJ2-1; tentative D call: TRBD1 (5 bases). The V end was cut by 4 bases, the J end by 3 bases, with 13 bases between. The CDR3 is 15 residues long. CDR1 SGHAT and CDR2 FQNNGV come from the germline V gene.

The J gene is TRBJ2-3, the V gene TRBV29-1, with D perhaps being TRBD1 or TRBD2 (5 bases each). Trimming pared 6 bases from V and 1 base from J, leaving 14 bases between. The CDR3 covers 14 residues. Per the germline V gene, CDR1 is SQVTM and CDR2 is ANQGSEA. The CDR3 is CSVEFGTRTDTQYF. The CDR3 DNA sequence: TGCAGCGTAGAGTTCGGGACCCGCACAGATACGCAGTATTTT.

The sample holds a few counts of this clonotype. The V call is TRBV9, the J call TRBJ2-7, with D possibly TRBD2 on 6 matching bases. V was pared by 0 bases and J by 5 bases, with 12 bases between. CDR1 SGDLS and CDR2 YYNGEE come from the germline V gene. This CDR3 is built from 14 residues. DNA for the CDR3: TGTGCCAGCAGCGTAGGCGGGATGACTAACGAGCAGTACTTC. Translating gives CASSVGGMTNEQYF.

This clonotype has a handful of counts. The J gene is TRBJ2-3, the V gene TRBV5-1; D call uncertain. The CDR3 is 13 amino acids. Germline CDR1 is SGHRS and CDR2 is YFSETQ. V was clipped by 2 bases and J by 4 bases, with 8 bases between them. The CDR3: CASSFFSADTQYF. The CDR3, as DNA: TGCGCCAGCAGCTTTTTTTCTGCAGATACGCAGTATTTT.

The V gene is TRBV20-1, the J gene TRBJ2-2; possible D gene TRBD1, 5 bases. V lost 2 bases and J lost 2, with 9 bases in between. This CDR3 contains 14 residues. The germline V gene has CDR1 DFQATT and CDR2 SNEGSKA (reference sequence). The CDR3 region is CSARQGSNTGELFF. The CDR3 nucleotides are TGCAGTGCTAGACAGGGTAGTAACACCGGGGAGCTGTTTTTT.

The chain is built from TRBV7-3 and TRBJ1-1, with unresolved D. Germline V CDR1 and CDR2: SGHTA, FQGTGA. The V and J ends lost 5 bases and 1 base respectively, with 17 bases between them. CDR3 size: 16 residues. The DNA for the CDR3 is TGTGCCAGCAGCCCCACGCCGGGTTCACCGAACACTGAAGCTTTCTTT. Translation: CASSPTPGSPNTEAFF.

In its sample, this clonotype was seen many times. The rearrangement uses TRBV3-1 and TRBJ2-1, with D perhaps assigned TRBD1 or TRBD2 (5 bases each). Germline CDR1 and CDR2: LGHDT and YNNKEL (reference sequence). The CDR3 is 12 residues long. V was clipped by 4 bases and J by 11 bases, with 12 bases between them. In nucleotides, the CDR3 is TGTGCCAGCAGCCTCCGACGGGGCAAGCAGTTCTTC. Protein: CASSLRRGKQFF.

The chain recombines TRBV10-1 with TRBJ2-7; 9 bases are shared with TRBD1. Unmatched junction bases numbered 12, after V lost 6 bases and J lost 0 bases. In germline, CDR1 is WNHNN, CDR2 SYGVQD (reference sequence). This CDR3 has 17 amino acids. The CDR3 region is CASSASAGTGSSYEQYF. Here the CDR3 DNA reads TGCGCCAGCAGCGCCTCAGCCGGGACAGGGAGCTCCTACGAGCAGTACTTC.

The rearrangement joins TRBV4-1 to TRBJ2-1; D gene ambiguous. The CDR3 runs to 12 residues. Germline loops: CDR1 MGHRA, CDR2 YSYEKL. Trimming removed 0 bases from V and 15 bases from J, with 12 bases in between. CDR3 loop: CASSQDLVERFF. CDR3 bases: TGCGCCAGCAGCCAAGATCTGGTTGAACGGTTCTTC.

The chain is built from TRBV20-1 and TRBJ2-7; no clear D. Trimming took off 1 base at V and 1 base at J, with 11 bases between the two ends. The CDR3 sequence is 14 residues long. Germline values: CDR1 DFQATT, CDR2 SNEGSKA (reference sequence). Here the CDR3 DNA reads TGCAGTGCTAGAGTTCCAGAAGCATCCTACGAGCAGTACTTC. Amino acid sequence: CSARVPEASYEQYF.

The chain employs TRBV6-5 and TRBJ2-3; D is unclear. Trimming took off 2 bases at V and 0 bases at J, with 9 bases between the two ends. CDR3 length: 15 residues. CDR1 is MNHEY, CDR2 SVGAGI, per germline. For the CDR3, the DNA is TGTGCCAGCAGTTACCTCGGCGCTAGCACAGATACGCAGTATTTT. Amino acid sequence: CASSYLGASTDTQYF.

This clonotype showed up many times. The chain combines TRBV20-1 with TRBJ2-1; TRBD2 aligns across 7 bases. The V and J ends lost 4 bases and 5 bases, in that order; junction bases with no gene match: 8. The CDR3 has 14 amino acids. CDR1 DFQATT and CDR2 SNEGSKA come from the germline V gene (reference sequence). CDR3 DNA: TGCAGTGCTACCCCTGGGACTACCCACAATGAGCAGTTCTTC. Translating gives CSATPGTTHNEQFF.

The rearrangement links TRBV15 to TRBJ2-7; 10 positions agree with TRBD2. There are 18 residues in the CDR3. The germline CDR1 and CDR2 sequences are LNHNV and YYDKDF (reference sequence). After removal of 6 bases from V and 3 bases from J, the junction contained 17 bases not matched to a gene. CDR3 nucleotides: TGTGCCACCAGTCAGAGCGGGATGAGCGGGAGGGCCGACTACGAGCAGTACTTC. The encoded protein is CATSQSGMSGRADYEQYF.

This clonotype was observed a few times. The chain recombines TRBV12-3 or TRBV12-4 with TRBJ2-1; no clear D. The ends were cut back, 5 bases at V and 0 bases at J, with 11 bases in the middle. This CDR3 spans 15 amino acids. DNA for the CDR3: TGTGCCAGCAGTGCGCCGGCCAGCTCCTACAATGAGCAGTTCTTC. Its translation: CASSAPASSYNEQFF.